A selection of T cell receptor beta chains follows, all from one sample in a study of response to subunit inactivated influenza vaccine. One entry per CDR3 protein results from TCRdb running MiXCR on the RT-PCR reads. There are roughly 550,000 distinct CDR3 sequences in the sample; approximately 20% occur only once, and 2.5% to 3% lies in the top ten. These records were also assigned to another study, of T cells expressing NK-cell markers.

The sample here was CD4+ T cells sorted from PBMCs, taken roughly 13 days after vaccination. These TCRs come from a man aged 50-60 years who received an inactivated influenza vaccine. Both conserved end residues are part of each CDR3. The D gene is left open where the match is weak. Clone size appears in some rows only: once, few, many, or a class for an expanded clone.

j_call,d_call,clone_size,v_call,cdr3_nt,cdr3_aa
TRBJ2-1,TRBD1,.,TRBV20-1,TGCAGTGCTACTCGGACAGGGGGTAGTGAGCAGTTCTTC,CSATRTGGSEQFF
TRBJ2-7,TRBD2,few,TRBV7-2,TGTGCCAGCAGCTCCAGGACTAGTCTGTCCTACGAGCAGTATTTC,CASSSRTSLSYEQYF
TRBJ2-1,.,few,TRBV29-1,TGCAGCCACCCCGGCCTAAATGAGCAGTTCTTC,CSHPGLNEQFF
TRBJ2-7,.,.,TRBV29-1,TGCAGCCCTCTGGGGGACGAGCAGTACTTC,CSPLGDEQYF
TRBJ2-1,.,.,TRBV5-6,TGTGCCAGCAGCCTGCCCCGGGACATGCGGAATGAGCAGTTCTTC,CASSLPRDMRNEQFF
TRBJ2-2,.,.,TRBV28,TGTGCCAGCAGGACCCAGGGTCGGCAAACCGGGGAGCTGTTTTTT,CASRTQGRQTGELFF
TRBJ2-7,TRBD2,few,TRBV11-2,TGTGCCAGCAGGTCCGGGACTAGCTACGAGCAGTACTTC,CASRSGTSYEQYF
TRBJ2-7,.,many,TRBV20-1,TGCAGTGCTAGAGGCCAGGGCGGCGAGCAGTACTTC,CSARGQGGEQYF
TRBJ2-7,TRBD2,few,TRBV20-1,TGCAGTGCTAGAGACCCCCGGGGGGGGGCCAACTCCTACGAGCAGTACTTC,CSARDPRGGANSYEQYF
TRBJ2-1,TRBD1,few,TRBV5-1,TGCGCCAGCAGCTTACAGGACAGGGGGGTTGAGCAGTTCTTC,CASSLQDRGVEQFF
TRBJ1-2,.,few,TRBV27,TGTGCCAGCAGTCCTCACAGGGTTGGTGGCTACACCTTC,CASSPHRVGGYTF
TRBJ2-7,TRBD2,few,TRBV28,TGTGCCAGCAGTTTGCGGGGAGGGACCTACGAGCAGTACTTC,CASSLRGGTYEQYF
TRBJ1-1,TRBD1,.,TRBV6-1,TGTGCCAGCAGATCCCGGTGGAAAGGGGGCGAGGGAGCTTTCTTT,CASRSRWKGGEGAFF
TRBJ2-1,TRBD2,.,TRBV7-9,TGTGCCAGCAGCCCGGGTAGCGGGAATCCCAATGAGCAGTTCTTC,CASSPGSGNPNEQFF
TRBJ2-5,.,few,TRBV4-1,TGCGCCAGCAGCCAAGTTGTTGATCTAGGATCTGAGACCCAGTACTTC,CASSQVVDLGSETQYF
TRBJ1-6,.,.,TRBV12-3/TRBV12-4,TGTGCCAGCAGTAAAAGTCGTGCCTATAATTCACCCCTCCACTTT,CASSKSRAYNSPLHF
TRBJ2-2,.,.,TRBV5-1,TGCGCCAGCAGCTTGGGACGCGGAGTGAACACCGGGGAGCTGTTTTTT,CASSLGRGVNTGELFF
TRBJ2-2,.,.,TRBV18,TGTGCCAGCTCACCACCCGAGACGAACACCGGGGAGCTGTTTTTT,CASSPPETNTGELFF
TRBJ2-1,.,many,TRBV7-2,TGTGCCAGCAGCAGTGGACAGCATGTGCAGTTCTTC,CASSSGQHVQFF
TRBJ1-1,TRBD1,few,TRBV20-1,TGCAGTGCCCCAGGGGGGCGGAACACTGAAGCTTTCTTT,CSAPGGRNTEAFF
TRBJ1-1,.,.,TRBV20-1,TGCAGTGGGAAGTGGGGGACTGAAGCTTTCTTT,CSGKWGTEAFF
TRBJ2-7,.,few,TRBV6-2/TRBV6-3,TGTGCCAGCCTCGACAGGAGGGGCTCCTACGAGCAGTACTTC,CASLDRRGSYEQYF
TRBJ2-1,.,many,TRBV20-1,TGCAGTGCTAGAGCGTTAGAGGGGGTCAATTCAAATGAGCAGTTCTTC,CSARALEGVNSNEQFF
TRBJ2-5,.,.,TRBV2,TGTGCCAGCAGTCAAACAGTATTCCAAGAGACCCAGTACTTC,CASSQTVFQETQYF
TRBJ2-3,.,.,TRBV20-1,TGCAGTGCTAGAGTGGTACAGAGAAGCACAGATACGCAGTATTTT,CSARVVQRSTDTQYF
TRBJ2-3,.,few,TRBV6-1,TGTGCCAGCAACTTGCGGGGCGGAGCAGATACGCAGTATTTT,CASNLRGGADTQYF
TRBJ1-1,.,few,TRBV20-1,TGCAGTGCTAGTGAAGGGAACACTGAAGCTTTCTTT,CSASEGNTEAFF
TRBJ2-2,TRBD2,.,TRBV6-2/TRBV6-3,TGTGCCACCCAGCGTGGCGGGGGCACCGGGGAGCTGTTTTTT,CATQRGGGTGELFF
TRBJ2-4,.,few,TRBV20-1,TGCAGTGCTACGGGGCTCGAAAACATTCAGTACTTC,CSATGLENIQYF
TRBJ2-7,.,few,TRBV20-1,TGCAGTGCTAGAGATCTGCAGGGGGGCGAGCAGTACTTC,CSARDLQGGEQYF
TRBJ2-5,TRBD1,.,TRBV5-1,TGCGCCAGCAGCTCGACGAACAGGGGAGAGACCCAGTACTTC,CASSSTNRGETQYF
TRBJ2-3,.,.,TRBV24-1,TGTGCCACCAGTGATTTCACAGATACGCAGTATTTT,CATSDFTDTQYF
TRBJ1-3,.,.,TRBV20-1,TGCAGTGCTGCACCCGGGACCTTTACAAACACCATATATTTT,CSAAPGTFTNTIYF
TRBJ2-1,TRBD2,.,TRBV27,TGTGCCAGCAGTTTAAGGCGGCACTGGACTAGCGTGAACAATGAGCAGTTCTTC,CASSLRRHWTSVNNEQFF
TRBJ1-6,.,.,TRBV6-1,TGTGCCAGCAGAGCATCCGGGGAACAGTCACCCCTCCACTTT,CASRASGEQSPLHF
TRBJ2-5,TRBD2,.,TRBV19,TGTGCCAGTAGTGCAGGGACTAGCGGGGGCCGCCGGGAGACCCAGTACTTC,CASSAGTSGGRRETQYF
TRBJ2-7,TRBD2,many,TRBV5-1,TGCGCCAGCAGCCTACACCTCGGGCTAGCGGGAGCCTACGAGCAGTACTTC,CASSLHLGLAGAYEQYF
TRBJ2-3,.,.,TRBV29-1,TGCAGCGCCCAACCAGGGACAATAAGCACAGATACGCAGTATTTT,CSAQPGTISTDTQYF
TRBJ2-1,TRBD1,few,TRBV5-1,TGCGCCAGCAGCTTAAGGCAGGGGGCGGATGAGCAGTTCTTC,CASSLRQGADEQFF
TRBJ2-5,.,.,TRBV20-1,TGCAGTGCTAGAGATTCTCGGCTGACAACACAAGAGACCCAGTACTTC,CSARDSRLTTQETQYF
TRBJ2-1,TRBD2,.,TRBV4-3,TGCGCCAGCAGCCGGGGACTAGCGGGGTTCAGTGGTGAGCAGTTCTTC,CASSRGLAGFSGEQFF
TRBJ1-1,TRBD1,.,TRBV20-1,TGCAGTGCACATAGATCAGGGGGCCGAGGGAACACTGAAGCTTTCTTT,CSAHRSGGRGNTEAFF
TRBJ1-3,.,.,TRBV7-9,TGTGCCAGCAGCTTAGAAGGGATTGGAAACACCATATATTTT,CASSLEGIGNTIYF
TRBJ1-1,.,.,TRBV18,TGTGCCAGCTCACAATCTGCTTTTCGGGCAGATGAAAGGCGAGCTTTCTTT,CASSQSAFRADERRAFF
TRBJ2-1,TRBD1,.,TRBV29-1,TGCAGCTCCGGGACAGGGCGATACAATGAGCAGTTCTTC,CSSGTGRYNEQFF
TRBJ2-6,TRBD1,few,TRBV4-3,TGTGCCAGCAGCCAAGAGGGGGCGGGGGCCAACGTCCTGACTTTC,CASSQEGAGANVLTF
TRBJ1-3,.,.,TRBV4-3,TGCGCCAGCAGCCAAGATTGGGAAACAAACACCATATATTTT,CASSQDWETNTIYF
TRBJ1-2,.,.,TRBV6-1,TGTGCCAGCAGCCGGGGACTGACTACGGGCTACACCTTC,CASSRGLTTGYTF
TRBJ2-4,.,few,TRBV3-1,TGTGCCAGCAGCCCTTTTCGGGGGACAGCAGCCAAAAACATTCAGTACTTC,CASSPFRGTAAKNIQYF
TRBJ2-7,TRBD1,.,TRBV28,TGTGCCAGCATCCTGGACAGGGATTCCTACGAGCAGTACTTC,CASILDRDSYEQYF
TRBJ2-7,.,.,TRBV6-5,TGTGCCAGCAGTTACTCTACGATAAGTCATAGGTCCTACGAGCAGTACTTC,CASSYSTISHRSYEQYF
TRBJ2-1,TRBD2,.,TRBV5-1,TGCGCCAGCAGCTCGCAGCGGGGGGGTTTATCCCTTTACAATGAGCAGTTCTTC,CASSSQRGGLSLYNEQFF
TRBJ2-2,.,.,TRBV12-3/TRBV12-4,TGTGCCAGCAGTCCAATCTCCGGGGAGCTGTTTTTT,CASSPISGELFF
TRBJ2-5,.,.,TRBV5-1,TGCGCCAGCAGCTTCGGAGGGGCCGGGGAGACCCAGTACTTC,CASSFGGAGETQYF
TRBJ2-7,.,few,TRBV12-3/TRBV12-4,TGTGCCAGCACCCCCTTCGGGCCTGACTACGAGCAGTACTTC,CASTPFGPDYEQYF
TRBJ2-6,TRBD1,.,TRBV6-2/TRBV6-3,TGTGCCAGCAGTTTCGAGACAGGGTACTCTGGGGCCAACGTCCTGACTTTC,CASSFETGYSGANVLTF
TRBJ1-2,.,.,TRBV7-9,TGTGCCAGCAGCTTAAGGGGCCTGAACTATGGCTACACCTTC,CASSLRGLNYGYTF
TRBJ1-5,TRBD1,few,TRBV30,TGTGCCTGGAGTGGGACAGGGAATCAGCCCCAGCATTTT,CAWSGTGNQPQHF
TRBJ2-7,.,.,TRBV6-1,TGTGCCAGCAGTGAGAGGGTGTTCGACAGCTACGAGCAGTACTTC,CASSERVFDSYEQYF